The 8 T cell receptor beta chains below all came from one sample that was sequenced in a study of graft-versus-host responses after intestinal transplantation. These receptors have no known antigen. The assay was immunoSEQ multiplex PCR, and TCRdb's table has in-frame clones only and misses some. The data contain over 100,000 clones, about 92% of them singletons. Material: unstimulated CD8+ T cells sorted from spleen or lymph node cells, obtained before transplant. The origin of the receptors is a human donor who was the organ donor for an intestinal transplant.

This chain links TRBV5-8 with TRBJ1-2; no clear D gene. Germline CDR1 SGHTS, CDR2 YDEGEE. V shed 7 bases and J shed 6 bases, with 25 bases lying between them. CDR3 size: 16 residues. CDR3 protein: CASHRRTASNVDGYTF. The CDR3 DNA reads TGTGCCAGCCACCGGCGGACGGCCTCAAATGTGGATGGCTACACCTTC.

The CDR3 nucleotides read TGTGCCAGCACCTACGGGGGGGAGTCAGATGAGCAGTTCTTC. Encoded protein: CASTYGGESDEQFF. The V gene is TRBV6-5, the J gene TRBJ2-1; 8 bases map to TRBD2. The CDR3 has 14 residues. Germline V gives CDR1 MNHEY, CDR2 SVGAGI. V lost 7 bases to trimming and J lost 8 bases; unmatched junction nucleotides: 10.

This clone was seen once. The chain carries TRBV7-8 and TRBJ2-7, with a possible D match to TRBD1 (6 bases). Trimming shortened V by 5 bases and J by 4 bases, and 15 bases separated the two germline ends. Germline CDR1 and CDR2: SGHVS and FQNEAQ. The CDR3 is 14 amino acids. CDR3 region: CASSLQGPGYEQYF. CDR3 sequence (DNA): TGTGCCAGCAGCCTACAGGGCCCGGGTTACGAGCAGTACTTC.

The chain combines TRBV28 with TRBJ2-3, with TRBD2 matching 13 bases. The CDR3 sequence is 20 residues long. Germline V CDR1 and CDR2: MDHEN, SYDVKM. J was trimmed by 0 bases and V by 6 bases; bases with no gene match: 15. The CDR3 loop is CASSPFEGPGLAGSTDTQYF. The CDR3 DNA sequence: TGTGCCAGCAGCCCCTTCGAGGGGCCGGGACTAGCGGGAAGCACAGATACGCAGTATTTT.

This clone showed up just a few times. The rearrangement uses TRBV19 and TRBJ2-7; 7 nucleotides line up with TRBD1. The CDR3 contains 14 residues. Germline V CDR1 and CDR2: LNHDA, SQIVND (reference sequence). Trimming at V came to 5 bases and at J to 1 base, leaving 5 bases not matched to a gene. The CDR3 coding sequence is TGTGCCAGTAGTCCCACAGGGGCGTCCTACGAGCAGTACTTC. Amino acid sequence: CASSPTGASYEQYF.

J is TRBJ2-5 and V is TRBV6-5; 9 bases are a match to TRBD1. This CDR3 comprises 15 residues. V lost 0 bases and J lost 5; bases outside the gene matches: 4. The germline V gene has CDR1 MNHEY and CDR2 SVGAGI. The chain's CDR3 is CASSYSVGTGETQYF. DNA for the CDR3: TGTGCCAGCAGTTACTCGGTGGGGACAGGGGAGACCCAGTACTTC.

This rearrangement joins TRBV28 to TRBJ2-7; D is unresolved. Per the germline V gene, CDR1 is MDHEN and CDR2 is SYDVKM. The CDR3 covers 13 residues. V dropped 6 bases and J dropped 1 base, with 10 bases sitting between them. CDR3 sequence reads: CASRSVRSYEQYF. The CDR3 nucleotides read TGTGCCAGCAGATCGGTCAGGTCCTACGAGCAGTACTTC.

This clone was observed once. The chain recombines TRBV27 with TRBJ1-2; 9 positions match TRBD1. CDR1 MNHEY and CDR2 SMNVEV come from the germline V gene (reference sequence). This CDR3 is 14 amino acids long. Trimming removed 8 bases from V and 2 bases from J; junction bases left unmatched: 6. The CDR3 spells CASGGQGLNYGYTF. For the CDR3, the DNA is TGTGCCAGCGGAGGACAGGGGTTAAACTATGGCTACACCTTC.